The clone carrying this T cell receptor (beta chain) was seen more than once but under ten times. V lost 2 bases and J lost 6, with 11 bases in between. The CDR3 has 13 amino acids. Germline CDR1 MNHEY, CDR2 SVGAGI. CD25-based Treg depletion was applied to purified naive CD4+ T cells. TCRdb reprocessed the 5' RACE reads via MiXCR and lists one record per CDR3 protein. The data show over 55,000 distinct CDR3 sequences, around 30% seen once. The chain is built from TRBV6-5 and TRBJ2-7; no firm D call. This TCR was recovered from a female donor with breast cancer. Sample: tumor-infiltrating naive CD4+ T cells sorted from the breast tumor. Sample subset: naive CD4+ T cells, CD4+CD45RA+CD25-. The chain's CDR3 is CASSYNALAEQYF. The CDR3 DNA is TGTGCCAGCAGTTACAACGCGTTAGCCGAGCAGTACTTC.